The TCR beta chain described here comes from a study of B cell selection in AIRE deficiency. Findings and limits, study-wide: Of 3657 shared Treg TCRbeta sequences, under 40% were healthy-donor-only and roughly 10% patient-only. Only TCRbeta was sequenced; about 33% of shared healthy Treg sequences appeared in Tconv.

Profiling relied on immunoSEQ multiplex PCR, and the TCRdb table lists in-frame clones only, not all of them. Found here are some 19,000 clones, 95% to 98% of them singletons; the top ten hold around 0.3%. The CDR3 length is 16 residues. CDR1 is SGDLS and CDR2 is YYNGEE in the germline V gene. V dropped 4 bases and J dropped 4; count of bases not matched to a gene: 8. CD4+CD127+ cells were sorted as the conventional CD4 T cells. A word on this clone: Antigen specificity is unknown.

V and J are TRBV9 and TRBJ2-3; 11 bases are shared with TRBD2. The receptor was isolated from a human donor with AIRE deficiency. The material sequenced was conventional CD4+ T cells sorted from PBMCs. CDR3 DNA: TGTGCCAGCAGCCCTAATGTAGCGGGAGGGCCAGATACGCAGTATTTT. Its protein is CASSPNVAGGPDTQYF. Filled out from reference TRBV9 and TRBJ2-3, the complete variable domain reads DSGVTQTPKHLITATGQRVTLRCSPRSGDLSVYWYQQSLDQGLQFLIQYYNGEERAKGNILERFSAQQFPDLHSELNLSSLELGDSALYFCASSPNVAGGPDTQYFGPGTRLTVL.